Listed below are T cell receptor beta chains from one sample, sequenced in a study of CD8 T cells in Susac syndrome. MiXCR, applied by TCRdb to the immunoSEQ multiplex PCR reads, yields one record per CDR3 protein. The table records about 130,000 distinct CDR3 sequences, approximately 96% of them present only once. Material for sequencing was CD8+ T cells from PBMCs. The source is a human donor with Susac syndrome. Each CDR3 is given with its conserved first and last residue. A D gene is named only where the DNA matches it firmly. The size of a clone is reported for some rows only, either as once, few or many, or as a class for expanded clones.

D gene,clone size,V gene,J gene,CDR3 DNA,CDR3 protein
NA,NA,TRBV3-1,TRBJ2-1,TGTGCCAGCAGCCAAGATGATACAGGAGCCCTTTCCTACAATGAGCAGTTCTTC,CASSQDDTGALSYNEQFF
NA,NA,TRBV11-2,TRBJ1-1,TGTGCCAGCAGCTCCCGATTAGAAGCTTTCTTT,CASSSRLEAFF
NA,NA,TRBV9,TRBJ1-2,TGTGCCAGCAGCTATGGGGGCCCCTATGGCTACACCTTC,CASSYGGPYGYTF
TRBD1,NA,TRBV5-6,TRBJ1-1,TGTGCCAGCAGCTTGGCCTCGATGACAGGGAAAGCTTTCTTT,CASSLASMTGKAFF
NA,NA,TRBV9,TRBJ1-3,TGTGCCAGCAGCGTAGAGGACTCTGGAAACACCATATATTTT,CASSVEDSGNTIYF
NA,NA,TRBV7-6,TRBJ1-6,TGTGCCAGCAGCTTAACCGGGGCGGGGTCACCCCTCCACTTT,CASSLTGAGSPLHF
NA,once,TRBV9,TRBJ2-1,TGTGCCAGCAGCGCAAAAGAAAATGAGCAGTTCTTC,CASSAKENEQFF
NA,once,TRBV6-2/TRBV6-3,TRBJ2-1,TGTGCCATTAGCGGAAGCTCCTACAATGAGCAGTTCTTC,CAISGSSYNEQFF
NA,NA,TRBV12-3/TRBV12-4,TRBJ2-5,TGTGCCAGCAGTCTTTTCTTCCCCGGACAAGAGACCCAGTACTTC,CASSLFFPGQETQYF
NA,NA,TRBV9,TRBJ1-5,TGTGCCAGCAGCCCGGCAGGGGACCATCAGCCCCAGCATTTT,CASSPAGDHQPQHF
NA,NA,TRBV12-3/TRBV12-4,TRBJ2-2,TGTGCCAGCAGTTTTGAACCCTCCCCAACCGGGGAGCTGTTTTTT,CASSFEPSPTGELFF
TRBD2,NA,TRBV25-1,TRBJ2-2,TGTGCCAGCAGTGAATATAAGCGGGAGGGCGGCACCGGGGAGCTGTTTTTT,CASSEYKREGGTGELFF
NA,NA,TRBV2,TRBJ2-3,TGTGCCAGCAGTGAAGGGACTTCCTCCACAGATACGCAGTATTTT,CASSEGTSSTDTQYF
NA,NA,TRBV25-1,TRBJ2-7,TGTGCCAGCAGTGCGAGCTACGAGCAGTACTTC,CASSASYEQYF
NA,NA,TRBV4-3,TRBJ2-2,TGCGCCAGCAGCCAAGATGCTAGATTCTTGGTCACCGGGGAGCTGTTTTTT,CASSQDARFLVTGELFF
NA,NA,TRBV9,TRBJ2-5,TGTGCCAGCAGCGCGGAAACTTCACAAGAGACCCAGTACTTC,CASSAETSQETQYF
TRBD1,NA,TRBV27,TRBJ1-2,TGTGCCAGCAGTCACAGGGGTGACTATGGCTACACCTTC,CASSHRGDYGYTF
NA,NA,TRBV6-6,TRBJ2-2,TGTGCCAGCAGTTACTCGAATTCGGGGAGTACCGGGGAGCTGTTTTTT,CASSYSNSGSTGELFF
TRBD2,NA,TRBV29-1,TRBJ2-2,TGCAGCGTGACTAGCGGAGCCACGAACACCGGGGAGCTGTTTTTT,CSVTSGATNTGELFF
NA,NA,TRBV7-6,TRBJ2-7,TGTGCCAGCAGCCCCGGCCAGGGTGGCGAGCAGTACTTC,CASSPGQGGEQYF
NA,NA,TRBV7-9,TRBJ2-1,TGTGCCAGCAGCTCCAGGTCAACAGCCATTAAAAGCTCCTACAATGAGCAGTTCTTC,CASSSRSTAIKSSYNEQFF
TRBD2,NA,TRBV27,TRBJ2-5,TGTGCCAGCAGTTCTGGGACTAGCGGGAGGGGAGAGACCCAGTACTTC,CASSSGTSGRGETQYF
NA,NA,TRBV5-6,TRBJ1-1,TGTGCCAGCAGCCGAGGGGGGCGGAACACTGAAGCTTTCTTT,CASSRGGRNTEAFF
TRBD2,NA,TRBV11-3,TRBJ2-1,TGTGCCAGCAGCTCGGGACTAGCGGGGAATGAGCAGTTCTTC,CASSSGLAGNEQFF
NA,NA,TRBV21-1,TRBJ2-5,TGTGCCAGCAGCAAACCCAGCTATCGGGAGGAGACCCAGTACTTC,CASSKPSYREETQYF
NA,NA,TRBV25-1,TRBJ1-2,TGTGCCAGCAGTGGGGTCCAGGGAGCAAACTATGGCTACACCTTC,CASSGVQGANYGYTF
TRBD1,NA,TRBV13,TRBJ1-4,TGTGCCAGCAGCCTAACAAATGGACAGGAGAAGTTTTTT,CASSLTNGQEKFF
NA,NA,TRBV4-2,TRBJ2-7,TGTGCCAGCAGCCAAGAGGGTGCTGGAGCATCCTACGAGCAGTACTTC,CASSQEGAGASYEQYF
NA,NA,TRBV12-3/TRBV12-4,TRBJ1-3,TGTGCCAGCAGAGGACTATGGGGAGATGGAAACACCATATATTTT,CASRGLWGDGNTIYF
TRBD1,once,TRBV19,TRBJ2-7,TGTGCCAGTAGTATAGGAACAGGGGGATCCTACGAGCAGTACTTC,CASSIGTGGSYEQYF
NA,NA,TRBV30,TRBJ1-5,TGTGCCTGGAGTGTGAGGGGCGGGGGCAATCAGCCCCAGCATTTT,CAWSVRGGGNQPQHF
NA,NA,TRBV19,TRBJ1-1,TGTGCCAGTAGTATAGGCCAGGCAGCTTTCTTT,CASSIGQAAFF
TRBD1,NA,TRBV7-2,TRBJ1-2,TGTGCCAGCAGCTTAGGGGGACAGTCCCCCAACTATGGCTACACCTTC,CASSLGGQSPNYGYTF
NA,NA,TRBV6-5,TRBJ2-1,TGTGCCAGCAGTCCCCTAGGGGATGAGCAGTTCTTC,CASSPLGDEQFF
NA,NA,TRBV5-4,TRBJ2-1,TGTGCCAGCAGTATAGGGGGGTACAATGAGCAGTTCTTC,CASSIGGYNEQFF
TRBD2,few,TRBV28,TRBJ2-7,TGTGCCAGCAGTTTCCTAGCGGCTTCCTACGAGCAGTACTTC,CASSFLAASYEQYF
NA,NA,TRBV7-9,TRBJ2-7,TGTGCCAGCAGCTTAGGGGTCACCTACGAGCAGTACTTC,CASSLGVTYEQYF